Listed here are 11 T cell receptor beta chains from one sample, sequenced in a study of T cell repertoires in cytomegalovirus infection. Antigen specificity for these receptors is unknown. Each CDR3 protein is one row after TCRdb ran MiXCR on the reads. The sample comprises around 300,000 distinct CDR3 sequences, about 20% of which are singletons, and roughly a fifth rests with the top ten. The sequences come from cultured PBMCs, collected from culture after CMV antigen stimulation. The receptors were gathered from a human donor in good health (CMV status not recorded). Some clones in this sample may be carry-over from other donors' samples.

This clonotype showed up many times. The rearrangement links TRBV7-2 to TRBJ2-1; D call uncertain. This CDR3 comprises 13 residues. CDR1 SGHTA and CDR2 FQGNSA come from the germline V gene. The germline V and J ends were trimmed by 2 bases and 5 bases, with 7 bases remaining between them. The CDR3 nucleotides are TGTGCCAGCAGCTTACGCGGCGACAATGAGCAGTTCTTC. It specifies CASSLRGDNEQFF. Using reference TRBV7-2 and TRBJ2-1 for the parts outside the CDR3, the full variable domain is GAGVSQSPSNKVTEKGKDVELRCDPISGHTALYWYRQSLGQGLEFLIYFQGNSAPDKSGLPSDRFSAERTGGSVSTLTIQRTQQEDSAVYLCASSLRGDNEQFFGPGTRLTVL.

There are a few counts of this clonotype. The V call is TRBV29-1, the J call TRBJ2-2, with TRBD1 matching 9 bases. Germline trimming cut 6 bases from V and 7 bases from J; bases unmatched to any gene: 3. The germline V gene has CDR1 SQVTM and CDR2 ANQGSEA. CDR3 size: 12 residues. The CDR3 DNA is TGCAGCGTCGGGACAGGGTACGGGGAGCTGTTTTTT. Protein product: CSVGTGYGELFF.

The CDR3, as DNA: TGTGCCAGCAGCCACAGGGTGCCACACTACGAGCAGTACGTC. This encodes CASSHRVPHYEQYV. The chain has TRBV6-6 and TRBJ2-7; D is possibly TRBD1 (6 bases). Germline V gene data show CDR1 as MNHNY and CDR2 as SVGAGI (reference sequence). The CDR3 runs to 14 residues. With 6 bases removed from V and 3 bases from J, the gap between germline ends came to 15 bases.

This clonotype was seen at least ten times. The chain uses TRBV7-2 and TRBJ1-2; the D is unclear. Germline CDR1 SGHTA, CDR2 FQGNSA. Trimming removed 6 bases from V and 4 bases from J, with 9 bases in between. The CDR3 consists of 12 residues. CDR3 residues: CASSYVTYGYTF. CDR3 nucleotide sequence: TGTGCCAGCAGTTATGTTACCTATGGCTACACCTTC.

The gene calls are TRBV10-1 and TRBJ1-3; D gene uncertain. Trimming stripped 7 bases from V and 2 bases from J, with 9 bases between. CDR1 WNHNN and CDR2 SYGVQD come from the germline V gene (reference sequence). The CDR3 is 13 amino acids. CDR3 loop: CASNSGAGNTIYF. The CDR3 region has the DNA TGCGCCAGCAACTCGGGTGCTGGAAACACCATATATTTT.

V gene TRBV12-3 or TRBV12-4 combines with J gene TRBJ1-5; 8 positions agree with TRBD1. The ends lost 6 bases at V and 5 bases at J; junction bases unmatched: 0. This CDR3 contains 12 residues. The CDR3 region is CASRTGDQPQHF. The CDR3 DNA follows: TGTGCCAGCAGGACAGGGGATCAGCCCCAGCATTTT.

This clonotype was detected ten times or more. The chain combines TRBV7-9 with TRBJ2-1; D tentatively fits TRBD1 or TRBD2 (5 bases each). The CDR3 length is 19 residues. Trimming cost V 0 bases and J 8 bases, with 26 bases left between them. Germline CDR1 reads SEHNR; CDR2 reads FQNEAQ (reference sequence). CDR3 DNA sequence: TGTGCCAGCAGCTTAGCGCGTGGTGCTATTGGGACGCTGAGCCATGAGCAGTTCTTC. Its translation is CASSLARGAIGTLSHEQFF. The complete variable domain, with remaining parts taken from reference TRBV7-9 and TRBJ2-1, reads DTGVSQNPRHKITKRGQNVTFRCDPISEHNRLYWYRQTLGQGPEFLTYFQNEAQLEKSRLLSDRFSAERPKGSFSTLEIQRTEQGDSAMYLCASSLARGAIGTLSHEQFFGPGTRLTVL.

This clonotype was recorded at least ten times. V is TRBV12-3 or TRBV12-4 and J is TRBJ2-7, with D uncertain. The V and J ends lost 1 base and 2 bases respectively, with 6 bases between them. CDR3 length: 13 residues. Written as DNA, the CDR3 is TGTGCCAGCAGTTTAGGATTTACCTACGAGCAGTACTTC. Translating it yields CASSLGFTYEQYF.

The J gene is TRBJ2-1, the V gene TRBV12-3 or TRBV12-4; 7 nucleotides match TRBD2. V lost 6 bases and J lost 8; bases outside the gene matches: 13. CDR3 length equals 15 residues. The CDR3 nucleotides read TGTGCCAGCAGCCCTACTAGCGATTCCCCCCATGAGCAGTTCTTC. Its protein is CASSPTSDSPHEQFF.

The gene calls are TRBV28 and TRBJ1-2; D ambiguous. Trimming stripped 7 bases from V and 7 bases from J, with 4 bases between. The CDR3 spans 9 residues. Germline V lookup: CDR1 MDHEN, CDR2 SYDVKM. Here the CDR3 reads CASKIGYTF. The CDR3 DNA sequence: TGTGCCAGCAAGATTGGCTACACCTTC.

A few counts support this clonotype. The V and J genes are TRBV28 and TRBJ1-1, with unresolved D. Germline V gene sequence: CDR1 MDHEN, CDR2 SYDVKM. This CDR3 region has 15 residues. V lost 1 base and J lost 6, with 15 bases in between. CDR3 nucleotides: TGTGCCAGCAGTTTATCTACCCCCGGAGGACCTGAAGCTTTCTTT. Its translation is CASSLSTPGGPEAFF.